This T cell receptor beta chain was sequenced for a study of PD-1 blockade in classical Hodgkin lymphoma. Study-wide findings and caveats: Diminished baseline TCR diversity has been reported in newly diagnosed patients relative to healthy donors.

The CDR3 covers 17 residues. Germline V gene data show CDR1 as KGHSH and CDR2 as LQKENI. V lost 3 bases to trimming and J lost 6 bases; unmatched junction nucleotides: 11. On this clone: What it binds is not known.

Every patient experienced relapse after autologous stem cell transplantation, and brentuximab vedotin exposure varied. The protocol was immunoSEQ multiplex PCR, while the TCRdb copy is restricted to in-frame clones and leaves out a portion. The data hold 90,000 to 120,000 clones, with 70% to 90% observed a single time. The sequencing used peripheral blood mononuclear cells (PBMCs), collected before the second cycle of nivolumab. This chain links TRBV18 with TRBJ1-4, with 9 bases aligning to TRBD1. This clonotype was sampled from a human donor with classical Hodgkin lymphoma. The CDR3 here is CASSPIIPGQGDEKLFF. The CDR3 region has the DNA TGTGCCAGCTCACCCATTATTCCGGGACAGGGTGATGAAAAACTGTTTTTT.